This TCR beta chain appears in the sequencing data of a study of T-cell reconstitution after alpha-beta-depleted transplantation in children. Molecular barcoding with unique molecular identifiers was used for the TCRbeta library. A single record per CDR3 protein comes from TCRdb applying MiXCR to the PCR reads. The table shows 500,000 or so distinct CDR3 sequences, with roughly 33% occurring only once. The V gene lost 0 bases and the J gene lost 11 bases, with 19 bases spanning the gap. The germline V gene encodes CDR1 KGHSH and CDR2 LQKENI. CDR3 length equals 15 residues. The chain joins TRBV18 to TRBJ1-1; D perhaps matches TRBD1 (6 bases). The source material was PBMCs from the stem cell graft donor, sampled from the stem cell graft. The sequence came from a human donor who donated a stem cell graft to a child with aplastic anemia. The CDR3 DNA sequence: TGTGCCAGCTCACCACCTCCAGGGGAAAAAAATACGGCTTTCTTT. Translated: CASSPPPGEKNTAFF.